This T cell receptor (beta chain) came from a study of response to subunit inactivated influenza vaccine. Germline V lookup: CDR1 MDHEN, CDR2 SYDVKM. V lost 5 bases and J lost 6; bases outside the gene matches: 9. The CDR3 is 14 residues long. TCRdb re-called the RT-PCR reads through MiXCR, storing one row per CDR3 protein. Among approximately 480,000 distinct CDR3 sequences listed, around 9.9% were seen once. Ten or more counts support this clonotype. The sequencing used PBMCs from blood, collected 45 days after vaccination. The chain joins TRBV28 to TRBJ1-1; 7 bases line up with TRBD1. This receptor was obtained from a man aged 50 to 59 who received an inactivated influenza vaccine. This chain's CDR3 is CASSPDRTFSEAFF. In DNA, the CDR3 is TGTGCCAGCAGTCCGGACAGGACGTTCTCTGAAGCTTTCTTT.